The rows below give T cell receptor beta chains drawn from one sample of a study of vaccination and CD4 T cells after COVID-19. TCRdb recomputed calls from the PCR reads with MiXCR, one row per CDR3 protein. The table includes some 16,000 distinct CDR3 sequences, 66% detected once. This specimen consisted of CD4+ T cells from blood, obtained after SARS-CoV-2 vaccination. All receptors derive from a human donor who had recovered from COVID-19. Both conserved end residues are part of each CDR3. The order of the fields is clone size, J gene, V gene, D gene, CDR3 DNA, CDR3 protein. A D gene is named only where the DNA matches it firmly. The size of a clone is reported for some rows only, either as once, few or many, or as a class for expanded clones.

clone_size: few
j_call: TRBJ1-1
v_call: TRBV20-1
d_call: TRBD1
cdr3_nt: TGCAGTGCATCCGGACAGGGAGCGGGGAACACTGAAGCTTTCTTT
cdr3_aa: CSASGQGAGNTEAFF

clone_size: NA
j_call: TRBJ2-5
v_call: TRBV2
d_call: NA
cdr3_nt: TGTGCCAGCAGTGAAGACATGGGACAAGAGACCCAGTACTTC
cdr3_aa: CASSEDMGQETQYF

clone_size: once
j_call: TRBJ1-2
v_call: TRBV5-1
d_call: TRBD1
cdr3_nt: TGCGCCAGCAGGCGAGACAGGGCGAACTATGGCTACACCTTC
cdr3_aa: CASRRDRANYGYTF

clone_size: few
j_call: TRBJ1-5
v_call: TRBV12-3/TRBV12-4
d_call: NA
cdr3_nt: TGTGCCAGCAGCCAGGACCCAACGCAGCCCCAGCATTTT
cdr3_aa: CASSQDPTQPQHF

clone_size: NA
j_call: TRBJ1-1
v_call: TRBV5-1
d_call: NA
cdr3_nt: TGCGCCAGCAGCTTGGACGGCTCGAACACTGAAGCTTTCTTT
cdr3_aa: CASSLDGSNTEAFF

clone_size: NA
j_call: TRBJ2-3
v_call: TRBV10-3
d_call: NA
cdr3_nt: TGTGCCATCAGTGGGCCTAGCACAGATACGCAGTATTTT
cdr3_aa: CAISGPSTDTQYF

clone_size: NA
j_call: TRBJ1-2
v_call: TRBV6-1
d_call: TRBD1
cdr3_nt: TGTGCCAGCAGTGAACCAGGGGGTGGCTATGGCTACACCTTC
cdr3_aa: CASSEPGGGYGYTF

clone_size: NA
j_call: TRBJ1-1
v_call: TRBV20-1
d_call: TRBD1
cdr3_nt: TGCAGAGAACAGGGGGCCTCAAACACTGAAGCTTTCTTT
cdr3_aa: CREQGASNTEAFF

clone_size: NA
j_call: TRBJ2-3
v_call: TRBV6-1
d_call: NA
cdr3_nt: TGTGCCAGCAGTGAATATGTGGGCCAAGGTTGGTATTTT
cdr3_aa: CASSEYVGQGWYF

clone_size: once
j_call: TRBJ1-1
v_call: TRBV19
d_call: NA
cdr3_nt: TGTGCCAGTACCGCTGGGGGGGGGACTGAAGCTTTCTTT
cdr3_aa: CASTAGGGTEAFF

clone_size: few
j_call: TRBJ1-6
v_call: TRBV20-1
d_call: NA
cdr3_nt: TGCAGTGCTAGAGATGGGTTGAATAATTCACCCCTCCACTTT
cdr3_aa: CSARDGLNNSPLHF

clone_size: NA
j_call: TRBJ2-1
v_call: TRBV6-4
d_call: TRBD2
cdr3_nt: TGTGCCAGCAGTGACCGAACTAGCGATTCATCCGGTGAGCAGTTCTTC
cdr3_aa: CASSDRTSDSSGEQFF

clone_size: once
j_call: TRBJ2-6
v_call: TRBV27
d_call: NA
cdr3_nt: TGTGCCAGCAGTTTAAAGGGCTCTGGGGCCAACGTCCTGACTTTC
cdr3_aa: CASSLKGSGANVLTF

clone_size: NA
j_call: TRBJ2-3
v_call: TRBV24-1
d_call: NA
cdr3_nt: TGTGCCACCTTCGGGGGCGGGCGCACAGATACGCAGTATTTT
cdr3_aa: CATFGGGRTDTQYF